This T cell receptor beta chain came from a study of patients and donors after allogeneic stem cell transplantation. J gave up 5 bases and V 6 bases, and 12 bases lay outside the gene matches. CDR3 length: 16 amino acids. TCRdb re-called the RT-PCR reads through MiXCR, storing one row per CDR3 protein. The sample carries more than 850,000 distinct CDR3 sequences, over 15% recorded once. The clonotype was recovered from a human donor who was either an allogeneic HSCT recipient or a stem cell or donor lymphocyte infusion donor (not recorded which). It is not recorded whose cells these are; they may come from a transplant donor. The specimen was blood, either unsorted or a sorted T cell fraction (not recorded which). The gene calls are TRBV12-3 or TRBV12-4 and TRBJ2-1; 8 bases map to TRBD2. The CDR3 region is CASRASEPGGHNEQFF. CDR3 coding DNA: TGTGCCAGCAGGGCCAGTGAACCGGGGGGGCACAATGAGCAGTTCTTC.